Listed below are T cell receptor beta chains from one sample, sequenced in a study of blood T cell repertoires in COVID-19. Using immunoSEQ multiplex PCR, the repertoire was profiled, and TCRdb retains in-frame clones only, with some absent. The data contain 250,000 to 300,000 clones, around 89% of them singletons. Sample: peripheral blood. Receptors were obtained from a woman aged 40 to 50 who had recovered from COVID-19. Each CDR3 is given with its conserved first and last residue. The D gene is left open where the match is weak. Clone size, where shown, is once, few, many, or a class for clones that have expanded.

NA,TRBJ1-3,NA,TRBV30,CAWSPPGGYGNTIYF,TGTGCCTGGAGTCCCCCCGGGGGGTACGGAAACACCATATATTTT
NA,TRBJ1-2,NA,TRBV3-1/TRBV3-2,CASSLSDSWNGYTF,TGTGCCAGCAGCCTAAGCGACTCCTGGAATGGCTACACCTTC
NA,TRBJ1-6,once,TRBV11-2,CASSLHTDPPLHF,TGTGCCAGCAGCTTACATACAGACCCACCCCTCCACTTT
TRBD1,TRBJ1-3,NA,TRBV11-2,CASSPRTGAGNTIYF,TGTGCCAGCAGCCCACGGACAGGGGCTGGAAACACCATATATTTT
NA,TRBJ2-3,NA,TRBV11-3,CASSPPGEDTQYF,TGTGCCAGCAGCCCACCAGGGGAAGATACGCAGTATTTT
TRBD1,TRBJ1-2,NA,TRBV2,CASSPGTGGYTF,TGTGCCAGCAGCCCCGGGACAGGCGGCTACACCTTC
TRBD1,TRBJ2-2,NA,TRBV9,CASSLRQGPGELFF,TGTGCCAGCAGCCTGAGACAGGGTCCCGGGGAGCTGTTTTTT
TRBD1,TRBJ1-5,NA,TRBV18,CASSPRAPDRGHQPQHF,TGTGCCAGCTCACCACGGGCTCCCGACAGGGGTCATCAGCCCCAGCATTTT
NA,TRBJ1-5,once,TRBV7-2,CASSERRDKVSQPQHF,TGTGCCAGCAGCGAACGCCGGGACAAGGTTAGTCAGCCCCAGCATTTT
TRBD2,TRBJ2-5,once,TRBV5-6,CASSFGLAGQETQYF,TGTGCCAGCAGCTTCGGGCTAGCGGGCCAAGAGACCCAGTACTTC
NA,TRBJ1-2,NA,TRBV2,CATRMGGGYTF,TGTGCCACACGGATGGGGGGTGGCTACACCTTC
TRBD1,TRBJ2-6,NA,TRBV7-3,CASSRTGRGGANVLTF,TGTGCCAGCAGCCGGACAGGGCGAGGAGGGGCCAACGTCCTGACTTTC
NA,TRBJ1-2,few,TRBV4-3,CASSQDITGVLPYGYTF,TGCGCCAGCAGCCAAGATATCACGGGAGTCCTGCCGTATGGCTACACCTTC
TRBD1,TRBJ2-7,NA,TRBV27,CASSPRGGQGAWEQYF,TGTGCCAGCAGCCCCCGCGGGGGACAGGGGGCGTGGGAGCAGTACTTC
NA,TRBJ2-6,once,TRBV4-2,CASSQDGVSGANVLTF,TGTGCCAGCAGCCAAGATGGAGTCTCTGGGGCCAACGTCCTGACTTTC
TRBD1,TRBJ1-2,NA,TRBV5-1,CASSPGQGGYGYTF,TGCGCCAGCAGCCCCGGACAGGGGGGGTATGGCTACACCTTC
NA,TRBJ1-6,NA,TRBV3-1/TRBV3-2,CASSQVGGSNSPLHF,TGTGCCAGCAGCCAAGTGGGGGGGTCTAATTCACCCCTCCACTTT
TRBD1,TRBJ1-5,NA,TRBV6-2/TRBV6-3,CASSYSIFWDRNQPQHF,TGTGCCAGCAGTTACTCGATTTTTTGGGACAGAAATCAGCCCCAGCATTTT
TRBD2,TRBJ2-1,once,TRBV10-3,CAITPGTSGRAGRNEQFF,TGTGCCATCACTCCCGGGACTAGCGGGAGGGCCGGGCGGAATGAGCAGTTCTTC
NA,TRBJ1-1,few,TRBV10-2,CASRGAQGRNTEAFF,TGCGCCAGCAGGGGGGCCCAGGGTAGGAACACTGAAGCTTTCTTT
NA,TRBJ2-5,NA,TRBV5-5,CASSSWQGQETQYF,TGTGCCAGCAGCTCGTGGCAGGGGCAAGAGACCCAGTACTTC
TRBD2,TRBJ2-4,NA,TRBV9,CASSVASLGGSSGIQYF,TGTGCCAGCAGCGTAGCCAGCTTGGGCGGGAGTTCTGGCATTCAGTACTTC
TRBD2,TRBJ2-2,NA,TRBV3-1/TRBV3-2,CASSPNLLAGGSAGELFF,TGTGCCAGCAGCCCCAACTTGTTAGCGGGAGGTTCGGCTGGGGAGCTGTTTTTT
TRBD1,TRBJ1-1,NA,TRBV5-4,CASSLDGQGGITEAFF,TGTGCCAGCAGCTTGGACGGACAGGGTGGGATCACTGAAGCTTTCTTT
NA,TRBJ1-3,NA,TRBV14,CASSQVQAAGGNTIYF,TGTGCCAGCAGCCAAGTTCAGGCGGCGGGTGGAAACACCATATATTTT
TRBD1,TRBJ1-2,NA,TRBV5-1,CASSTGDRRGYTF,TGCGCCAGCAGCACCGGGGACAGAAGGGGCTACACCTTC
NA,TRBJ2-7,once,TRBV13,CASSHGGRVGEQYF,TGTGCCAGCAGCCACGGTGGCAGGGTGGGTGAGCAGTACTTC
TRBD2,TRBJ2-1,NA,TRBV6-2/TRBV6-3,CASSLAGYNEQFF,TGTGCCAGCAGTCTAGCGGGATACAATGAGCAGTTCTTC
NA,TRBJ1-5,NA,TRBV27,CASSRRGPGGNQPQHF,TGTGCCAGCAGCCGCCGGGGACCGGGGGGCAATCAGCCCCAGCATTTT
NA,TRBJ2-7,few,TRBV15,CATSPVSGGPWEQYF,TGTGCCACCAGCCCCGTCTCCGGAGGTCCATGGGAGCAGTACTTC
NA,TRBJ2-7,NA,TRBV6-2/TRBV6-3,CASSPGSFYEQYF,TGTGCCAGCAGCCCCGGGAGTTTCTACGAGCAGTACTTC
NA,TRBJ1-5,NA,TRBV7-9,CASSLEDTGNQPQHF,TGTGCCAGCAGCTTAGAAGACACGGGCAATCAGCCCCAGCATTTT
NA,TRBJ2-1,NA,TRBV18,CASSPERTSSSYNEQFF,TGTGCCAGCTCACCAGAGCGGACCTCGAGCTCCTACAATGAGCAGTTCTTC
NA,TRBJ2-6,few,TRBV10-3,CAISESAAGLKSHSGANVLTF,TGTGCCATCAGTGAGTCCGCGGCGGGGCTCAAGTCCCACTCTGGGGCCAACGTCCTGACTTTC
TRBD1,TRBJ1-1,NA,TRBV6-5,CASTPGTGANTEAFF,TGTGCCAGCACCCCCGGGACAGGGGCGAACACTGAAGCTTTCTTT
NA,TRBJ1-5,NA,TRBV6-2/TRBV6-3,CASSYSRPGGLGQPQHF,TGTGCCAGCAGTTACTCGCGCCCGGGAGGGTTGGGGCAGCCCCAGCATTTT
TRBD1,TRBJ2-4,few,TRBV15,CATSSAWGRGAKNIQYF,TGTGCCACCAGCAGTGCCTGGGGCAGGGGGGCCAAAAACATTCAGTACTTC
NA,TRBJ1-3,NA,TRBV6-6,CASSYGSTRGNTIYF,TGTGCCAGCAGTTACGGGTCCACCAGGGGAAACACCATATATTTT
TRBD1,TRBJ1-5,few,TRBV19,CASSIGDRSNQPQHF,TGTGCCAGTAGTATAGGGGACAGGAGCAATCAGCCCCAGCATTTT
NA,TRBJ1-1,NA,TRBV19,CASSSTNRIEAFF,TGTGCCAGTAGTAGCACCAACAGGATTGAAGCTTTCTTT
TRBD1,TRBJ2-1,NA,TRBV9,CASSAPLGQGSYNEQFF,TGTGCCAGCAGCGCGCCCCTGGGACAGGGGAGTTACAATGAGCAGTTCTTC